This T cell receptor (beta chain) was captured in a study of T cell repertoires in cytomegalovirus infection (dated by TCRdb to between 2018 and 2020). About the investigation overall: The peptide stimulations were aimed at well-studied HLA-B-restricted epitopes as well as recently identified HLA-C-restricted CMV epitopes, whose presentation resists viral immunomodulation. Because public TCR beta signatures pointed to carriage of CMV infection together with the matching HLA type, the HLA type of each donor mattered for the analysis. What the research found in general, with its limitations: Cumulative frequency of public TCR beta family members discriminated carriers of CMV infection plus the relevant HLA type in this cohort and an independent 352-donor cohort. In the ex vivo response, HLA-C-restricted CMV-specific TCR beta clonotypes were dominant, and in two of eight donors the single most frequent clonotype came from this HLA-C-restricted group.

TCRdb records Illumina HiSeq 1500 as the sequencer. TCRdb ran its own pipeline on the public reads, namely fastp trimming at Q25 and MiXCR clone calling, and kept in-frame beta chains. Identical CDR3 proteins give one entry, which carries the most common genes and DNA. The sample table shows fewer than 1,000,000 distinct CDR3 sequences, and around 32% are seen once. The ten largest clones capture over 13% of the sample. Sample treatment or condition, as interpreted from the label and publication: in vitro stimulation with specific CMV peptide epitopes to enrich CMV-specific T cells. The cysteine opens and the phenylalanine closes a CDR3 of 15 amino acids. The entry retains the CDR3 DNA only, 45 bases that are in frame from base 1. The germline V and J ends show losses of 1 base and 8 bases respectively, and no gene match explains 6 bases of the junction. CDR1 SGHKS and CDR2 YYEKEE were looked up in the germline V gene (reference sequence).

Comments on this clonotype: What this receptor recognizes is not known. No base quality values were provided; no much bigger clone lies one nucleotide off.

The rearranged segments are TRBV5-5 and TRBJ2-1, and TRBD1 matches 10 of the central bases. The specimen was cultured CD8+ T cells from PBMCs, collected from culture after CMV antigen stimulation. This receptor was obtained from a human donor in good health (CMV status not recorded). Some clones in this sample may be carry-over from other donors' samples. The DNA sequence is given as TGTGCCAGCAGCTTGCTGGGACAGGGGACGGATGAGCAGTTCTTC. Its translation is CASSLLGQGTDEQFF.